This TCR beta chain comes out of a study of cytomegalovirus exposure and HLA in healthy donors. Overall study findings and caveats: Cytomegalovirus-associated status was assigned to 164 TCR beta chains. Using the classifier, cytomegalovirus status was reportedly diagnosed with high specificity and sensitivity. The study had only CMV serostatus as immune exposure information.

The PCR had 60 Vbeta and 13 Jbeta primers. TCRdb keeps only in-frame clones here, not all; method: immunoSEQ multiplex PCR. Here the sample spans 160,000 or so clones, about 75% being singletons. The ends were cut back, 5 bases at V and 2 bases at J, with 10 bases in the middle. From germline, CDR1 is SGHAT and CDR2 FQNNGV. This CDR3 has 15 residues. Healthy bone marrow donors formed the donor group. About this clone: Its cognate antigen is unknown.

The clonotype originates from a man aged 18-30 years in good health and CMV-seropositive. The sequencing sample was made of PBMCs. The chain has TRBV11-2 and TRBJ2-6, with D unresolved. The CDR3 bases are TGTGCCAGCAGCCTCTTCGGAGCTGGGGCCAACGTCCTGACTTTC. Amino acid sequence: CASSLFGAGANVLTF. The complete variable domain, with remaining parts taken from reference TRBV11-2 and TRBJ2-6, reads EAGVAQSPRYKIIEKRQSVAFWCNPISGHATLYWYQQILGQGPKLLIQFQNNGVVDDSQLPKDRFSAERLKGVDSTLKIQPAKLEDSAVYLCASSLFGAGANVLTFGAGSRLTVL.